A selection of T cell receptor beta chains follows, all from one sample in a study of tumor T cells in aggressive B-cell lymphoma. The repertoire was sequenced with immunoSEQ multiplex PCR; TCRdb's copy has only in-frame clones and lacks some. The data contain approximately 3,100 clones, roughly 82% of them seen just once; the ten biggest clones take up around 17%. The sequenced sample was tumor tissue. These receptor sequences come from an adult with diffuse large B cell lymphoma. CDR3s include the opening cysteine and the closing phenylalanine or tryptophan.

TRBJ2-2 TRBV7-9 15 CASSLRTGGSGELFF
TRBJ1-5 TRBV6-5 15 CASRTDRDSNQPQHF
TRBJ1-6 TRBV19 14 CASSTRHRNSPLHF
TRBJ1-4 TRBV9 16 CASSVDPGASREKLFF
TRBJ1-1 TRBV18 15 CASSPGQGGNTEAFF
TRBJ1-5 TRBV5-4 16 CASSFSRFDRHQPQHF
TRBJ2-7 TRBV2 14 CASLRAGTSYEQYF
TRBJ2-1 TRBV7-8 12 CASSLGTVEQFF
TRBJ2-3 TRBV7-9 12 CASSLNVGTQYF
TRBJ2-1 TRBV29-1 15 CSFFSGSGVYNEQFF
TRBJ2-1 TRBV5-8 8 CATYEQFF
TRBJ2-2 TRBV2 14 CASSKDRGTGELFF
TRBJ2-7 TRBV18 13 CASSPGVGGEQYF
TRBJ1-6 TRBV10-3 15 CAISGGGTPSLGLHF
TRBJ2-7 TRBV10-1 15 CASSGGTSGLHEQYF
TRBJ1-1 TRBV18 15 CASSEQGAGSTEAFF
TRBJ1-1 TRBV7-8 12 CASSPRTGRAFF
TRBJ2-7 TRBV28 17 CASSLPRTGGETYEQYF
TRBJ1-1 TRBV18 14 CASSPRGDGTEAFF
TRBJ1-4 TRBV6-5 14 CASSYSQGNEKLFF
TRBJ2-7 TRBV5-5 15 CASSFSGTALYEQYF
TRBJ1-1 TRBV6-5 15 CASRGQGAGDTEAFF
TRBJ1-1 TRBV4-3 15 CASSQDFGGRWEAFF
TRBJ1-4 TRBV4-2 15 CASSQAPGSDEKLFF
TRBJ2-3 TRBV5-1 17 CASSTGTSGGAADTQYF
TRBJ2-7 TRBV2 14 CASQRDRGHYEQYF
TRBJ1-1 TRBV4-1 14 CASSPITLSTEAFF
TRBJ1-5 TRBV6-5 16 CASSSWDRGGNQPQHF
TRBJ1-1 TRBV30 14 CAWSRGNLNTEAFF
TRBJ1-1 TRBV6-5 13 CASRGADLTEAFF
TRBJ1-3 TRBV9 13 CASSSYSGNTIYF
TRBJ1-6 TRBV6-5 16 CASSYSRRLSNSPLHF
TRBJ1-5 TRBV4-2 13 CASSWGGNQPQHF
TRBJ1-1 TRBV4-3 16 CASSQDFSGRSTEAFF
TRBJ1-5 TRBV18 14 CASSQTGGKEPQHF
TRBJ1-1 TRBV28 15 CASSLGASYGTEAFF
TRBJ2-5 TRBV7-8 15 CASSLEASGQGTQYF
TRBJ1-5 TRBV30 20 CAWSNPQPGQIIYLNQPQHF
TRBJ2-7 TRBV9 14 CASARSLGLHEQYF
TRBJ2-1 TRBV21-1 15 CASGSLWTSRNEQFF
TRBJ1-1 TRBV7-9 14 CASSLGSTGVVAFF
TRBJ2-7 TRBV6-1 13 CASSTGGSYEQYF
TRBJ2-1 TRBV11-3 15 CASSSQAGGAAEQFF
TRBJ1-2 TRBV10-2 14 CATNRDKTNYGYTF
TRBJ2-7 TRBV5-1 16 CASTPPGGQNSYEQYF
TRBJ2-3 TRBV6-5 14 CASSYTGVTDTQYF
TRBJ1-2 TRBV5-1 15 CASSPSGTSDYGYTF
TRBJ1-2 TRBV5-1 14 CASSFGQADYGYTF
TRBJ2-5 TRBV5-4 15 CASSPTSGAQETQYF
TRBJ1-2 TRBV29-1 20 CSAFLGTGPYETRTNYGYTF
TRBJ2-1 TRBV5-6 15 CASSSLTGVDNEQFF
TRBJ2-7 TRBV18 13 CASSPGQGGEQYF
TRBJ2-1 TRBV18 14 CASSPTSTNNEQFF
TRBJ2-5 TRBV29-1 12 CSVERDLRTQYF
TRBJ1-4 TRBV4-2 15 CASSQPGTGGEKLFF
TRBJ1-3 TRBV19 12 CASSDSGNTIYF
TRBJ2-7 TRBV29-1 16 CSVTSPGQGKSGEQYF
TRBJ1-1 TRBV19 13 CASHRGEDAEAFF
TRBJ1-5 TRBV29-1 13 CSVGTGINQPQHF
TRBJ1-1 TRBV15 11 CATSRFNEAFF